The clone carrying this TCR beta chain was seen a few times. Its antigen is unidentified. This specimen belongs to a study of response to subunit inactivated influenza vaccine. TCRdb used MiXCR to reprocess the RT-PCR reads, holding one entry per CDR3 protein. The table has some 480,000 distinct CDR3 sequences, approximately 11% seen once; the top ten hold about an eighth. The CDR3 contains 15 residues. The V end was cut by 5 bases, the J end by 8 bases, with 19 bases between. From germline, CDR1 is SGHTA and CDR2 FQGTGA. General study findings and limits: New T cells are recruited in small numbers by each seasonal influenza vaccination, according to the authors' suggestion.

This sequence was found in a man between 45 and 60 years old who received an inactivated influenza vaccine. Specimen: PBMCs from blood, collected roughly 45 days after vaccination. J is TRBJ2-4 and V is TRBV7-3, with D perhaps matching TRBD2 (7 bases). The CDR3 coding sequence is TGTGCCAGCAGCCCCGTCGGGGGGCGAGGGGACATTCAGTACTTC. Translation gives CASSPVGGRGDIQYF.